The clone carrying this T cell receptor (beta chain) was detected ten times or more. The data derive from a study of low-dose radiotherapy and immunotherapy resistance in tumors. About the study: The drug cyclophosphamide was given into a vein at 200 mg/m2 every two weeks, one day before radiation and immunotherapy.

V lost 0 bases to trimming and J lost 4 bases, with 14 bases between them. Germline values: CDR1 SGDLS, CDR2 YYNGEE. There are 17 residues in the CDR3. Alpha- and beta-chain coverage of first-strand cDNA came from TRAV- and TRBV-specific primers. Using a constant-region primer together with a V-primer adapter, TCRs were subjected to approximately 20 PCR cycles of amplification. Using its own MiXCR run on the reads, TCRdb lists one record per CDR3 protein. Among tens of thousands of distinct CDR3 sequences listed, around 27% were seen once. Documented time point: before trial treatment. Patients eligible had advanced solid tumors without tumor-infiltrating lymphocytes.

The chain joins TRBV9 to TRBJ1-6; D is unclear. The sample in question was PBMCs, obtained before treatment. This TCR was recovered from a male donor with rectosigmoid adenocarcinoma. CDR3 amino acids: CASSVAAGAIYNSPLHF. CDR3 sequence (DNA): TGTGCCAGCAGCGTAGCGGCAGGAGCAATTTATAATTCACCCCTCCACTTT.